The present T cell receptor (beta chain) was sequenced within a study of control samples from healthy donors and cancer patients. Libraries were prepared by immunoSEQ multiplex PCR; TCRdb keeps only in-frame clonotypes and omits some of them. The top ten clones hold about 12% of a sample with 130,000 or so clones, 94% of them seen once. The trim removed 3 bases at V and 2 bases at J, leaving 2 bases unmatched. Germline V lookup: CDR1 LNHDA, CDR2 SQIVND (reference sequence). This CDR3 spans 16 amino acids. This sequence was found in a man aged 40-49 years in good health. V is TRBV19 and J is TRBJ2-6; 9 bases agree with TRBD1. The sequencing sample was made of blood. CDR3 bases: TGTGCCAGTAGTATGTGGGACAGGGCTGGGGCCAACGTCCTGACTTTC. It translates to CASSMWDRAGANVLTF.